This is a list of T cell receptor beta chains from one sample in a study of OX40 agonist ivuxolimab in advanced cancers. The data were produced by immunoSEQ multiplex PCR, yet TCRdb's version contains in-frame clones alone and is incomplete. The profile shows some 70,000 clones, roughly 85% of them singletons. The sample was CD4+ or CD8+ T cells sorted from blood, taken in a trial of the OX40 agonist ivuxolimab. These receptors were collected from an adult with an advanced solid tumor such as melanoma, head and neck, liver or kidney cancer. Both conserved end residues are part of each CDR3. D genes are given only for firm matches. The size entry is marked missing in some rows and otherwise reads once, few, many or a size class.

cdr3_nt | cdr3_aa | v_call | d_call | clone_size | j_call
TGTGCCAGCAGTAGGGGACAGAACTATGGCTACACCTTC | CASSRGQNYGYTF | TRBV25-1 | TRBD1 | . | TRBJ1-2
TGTGCCAGCAGCTTACTTGGGGGCCAAGAGACCCAGTACTTC | CASSLLGGQETQYF | TRBV7-7 | . | many | TRBJ2-5
TGTGCCATCAGTGACCCTTATTACCAAGAGACCCAGTACTTC | CAISDPYYQETQYF | TRBV10-3 | . | . | TRBJ2-5
TGTGCCAGCTCCCCCTCGGGCAGGGCCTACGAGCAGTACTTC | CASSPSGRAYEQYF | TRBV18 | . | once | TRBJ2-7
TGCGCCAGCAGCTTGCAGGCAGGAGCGAACACTGAAGCTTTCTTT | CASSLQAGANTEAFF | TRBV5-1 | . | . | TRBJ1-1
TGTGCCAGCAGCTTAGAGGGGTCTAGGACAGGCCCCCAGCATTTT | CASSLEGSRTGPQHF | TRBV7-9 | TRBD1 | . | TRBJ1-5
TGCAGCGTTGAAGAGGGACAGGGGAGATATGGCTACACCTTC | CSVEEGQGRYGYTF | TRBV29-1 | TRBD1 | . | TRBJ1-2
TGCAGCGTTGAATCAGAGACCGTGTACTTC | CSVESETVYF | TRBV29-1 | . | once | TRBJ2-7
TGTGCCAGTAGTGTAGAGGGGGCGACGACTAATGAAAAACTGTTTTTT | CASSVEGATTNEKLFF | TRBV19 | TRBD1 | . | TRBJ1-4
TGTGCCAGCAGTACACGGACTAGCGGGGGGCCAGATACGCAGTATTTT | CASSTRTSGGPDTQYF | TRBV28 | TRBD2 | once | TRBJ2-3
TGCGCCAGCAGCGGACAGGGGGCTTTCAATGAAAAACTGTTTTTT | CASSGQGAFNEKLFF | TRBV4-1 | TRBD1 | once | TRBJ1-4
TGTGCCAGCAGGCTTAATCGGGACAGTCACTATAATTCACCCCTCCACTTT | CASRLNRDSHYNSPLHF | TRBV13 | TRBD1 | . | TRBJ1-6
TGCGCCAGCAGCTATTCGACAGAGACCTACGAGCAGTACTTC | CASSYSTETYEQYF | TRBV5-1 | . | . | TRBJ2-7